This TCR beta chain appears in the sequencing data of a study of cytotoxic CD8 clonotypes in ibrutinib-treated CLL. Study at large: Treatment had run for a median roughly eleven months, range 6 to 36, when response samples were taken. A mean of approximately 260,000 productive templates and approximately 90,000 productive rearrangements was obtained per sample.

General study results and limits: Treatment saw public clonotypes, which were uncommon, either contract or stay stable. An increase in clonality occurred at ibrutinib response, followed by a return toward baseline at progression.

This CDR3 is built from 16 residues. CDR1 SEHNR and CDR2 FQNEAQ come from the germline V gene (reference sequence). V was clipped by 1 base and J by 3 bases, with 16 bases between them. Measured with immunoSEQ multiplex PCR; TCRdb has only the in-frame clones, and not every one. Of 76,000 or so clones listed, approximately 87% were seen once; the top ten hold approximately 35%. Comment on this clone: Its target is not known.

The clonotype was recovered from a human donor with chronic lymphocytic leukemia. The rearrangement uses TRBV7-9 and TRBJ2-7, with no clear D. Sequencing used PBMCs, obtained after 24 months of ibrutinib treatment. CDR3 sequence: CASSLGDRIVGYEQYF. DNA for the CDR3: TGTGCCAGCAGCTTAGGTGACCGGATCGTGGGCTACGAGCAGTACTTC.